This TCR beta chain was profiled in a study of PD-1 blockade in mismatch repair-deficient tumors. Germline V gene data show CDR1 as SGHRS and CDR2 as YFSETQ. Trimming cost V 5 bases and J 2 bases; bases outside gene matches: 3. This CDR3 contains 13 residues. TCRdb keeps only in-frame clones here, not all; method: immunoSEQ multiplex PCR. The table has roughly 50,000 clones, about 85% seen once; the top ten hold about 8.1%. The chain combines TRBV5-1 with TRBJ2-5; TRBD1 matches at 7 bases. The clonotype was recovered from an adult with mismatch repair-deficient cancer. Specimen: peripheral blood, collected less than 21 weeks after starting pembrolizumab. The CDR3: CASRPGQQETQYF. Written as DNA, the CDR3 is TGCGCCAGCAGGCCGGGACAGCAAGAGACCCAGTACTTC.